Listed below are T cell receptor beta chains from one sample, sequenced in a study of blood T cells in healthy people across ages. TCRdb reanalysed the 5' RACE reads using MiXCR and keeps one entry per CDR3 protein. In the table there are around 800,000 distinct CDR3 sequences, about 55% of which are singletons. Sequenced sample: blood. The receptor source for this set is a man older than 75 in good health. Each CDR3 is given with its conserved first and last residue. Fields, in order: D gene, J gene, V gene, clone size, CDR3 protein, CDR3 DNA. A D gene is named only where the DNA matches it firmly. The size field is filled for only some rows; it gives once, few, many or a size class.

D: NA; J: TRBJ2-3; V: TRBV9; size: NA; CDR3: CASSPRAGEPPFNTQYF; DNA: TGTGCCAGCAGCCCCCGCGCCGGCGAACCGCCGTTCAATACGCAGTATTTT
D: TRBD1; J: TRBJ2-4; V: TRBV10-3; size: NA; CDR3: CAISGGQGGKNIQYF; DNA: TGTGCCATCAGCGGGGGACAGGGAGGCAAAAACATTCAGTACTTC
D: TRBD2; J: TRBJ2-5; V: TRBV7-2; size: NA; CDR3: CASSLYGTSGSQETQYF; DNA: TGTGCCAGCAGCTTATACGGGACTAGCGGATCACAAGAGACCCAGTACTTC
D: NA; J: TRBJ2-4; V: TRBV21-1; size: few; CDR3: CASSKRDTTGGLGNIQYF; DNA: TGTGCCAGCAGCAAAAGGGACACGACAGGGGGCTTGGGAAACATTCAGTACTTC
D: NA; J: TRBJ2-7; V: TRBV2; size: few; CDR3: CATGPSYEQYF; DNA: TGTGCCACTGGGCCATCGTACGAGCAGTACTTC
D: NA; J: TRBJ1-2; V: TRBV12-3/TRBV12-4; size: NA; CDR3: CASSFPGGWGYTF; DNA: TGTGCCAGCAGTTTTCCGGGGGGCTGGGGCTACACCTTC
D: NA; J: TRBJ1-1; V: TRBV7-2; size: NA; CDR3: CASSSKSGGGTEAFF; DNA: TGTGCCAGCAGCTCTAAGTCGGGGGGCGGGACTGAAGCTTTCTTT
D: TRBD1; J: TRBJ2-7; V: TRBV11-2; size: NA; CDR3: CASSSGQGLGEQYF; DNA: TGTGCCAGCAGCTCGGGACAGGGGTTGGGCGAGCAGTACTTC
D: NA; J: TRBJ2-7; V: TRBV7-2; size: NA; CDR3: CASSSMVLSYEQYF; DNA: TGTGCCAGCAGCTCCATGGTCCTATCCTACGAGCAGTACTTC
D: TRBD2; J: TRBJ2-1; V: TRBV9; size: NA; CDR3: CASSVVAGRSYNEQFF; DNA: TGTGCCAGCAGCGTAGTAGCGGGCCGCTCCTACAATGAGCAGTTCTTC
D: NA; J: TRBJ2-7; V: TRBV6-1; size: few; CDR3: CASTWGAIYEQYF; DNA: TGTGCCAGCACGTGGGGAGCGATCTACGAGCAGTACTTC
D: TRBD1; J: TRBJ2-3; V: TRBV28; size: few; CDR3: CASSSYSGGATDTQYF; DNA: TGTGCCAGCAGTTCCTATTCAGGGGGCGCAACAGATACGCAGTATTTT
D: NA; J: TRBJ2-3; V: TRBV29-1; size: few; CDR3: CSVERGGDRYAYF; DNA: TGCAGCGTTGAACGGGGGGGGGACAGATACGCGTATTTT
D: NA; J: TRBJ2-3; V: TRBV5-1; size: NA; CDR3: CASSRESTTDTQYF; DNA: TGCGCCAGCAGTCGAGAGAGTACCACAGATACGCAGTATTTT
D: TRBD2; J: TRBJ2-7; V: TRBV7-8; size: NA; CDR3: CASSMGTSGTYEQYF; DNA: TGTGCCAGCAGCATGGGGACTAGCGGTACCTACGAGCAGTACTTC
D: NA; J: TRBJ2-1; V: TRBV7-9; size: NA; CDR3: CASSVGLRSNEQFF; DNA: TGTGCCAGCAGCGTGGGACTTCGCAGCAATGAGCAGTTCTTC
D: TRBD1; J: TRBJ2-7; V: TRBV5-1; size: few; CDR3: CASSMTGGNEQYF; DNA: TGCGCCAGCAGCATGACAGGGGGAAACGAGCAGTACTTC